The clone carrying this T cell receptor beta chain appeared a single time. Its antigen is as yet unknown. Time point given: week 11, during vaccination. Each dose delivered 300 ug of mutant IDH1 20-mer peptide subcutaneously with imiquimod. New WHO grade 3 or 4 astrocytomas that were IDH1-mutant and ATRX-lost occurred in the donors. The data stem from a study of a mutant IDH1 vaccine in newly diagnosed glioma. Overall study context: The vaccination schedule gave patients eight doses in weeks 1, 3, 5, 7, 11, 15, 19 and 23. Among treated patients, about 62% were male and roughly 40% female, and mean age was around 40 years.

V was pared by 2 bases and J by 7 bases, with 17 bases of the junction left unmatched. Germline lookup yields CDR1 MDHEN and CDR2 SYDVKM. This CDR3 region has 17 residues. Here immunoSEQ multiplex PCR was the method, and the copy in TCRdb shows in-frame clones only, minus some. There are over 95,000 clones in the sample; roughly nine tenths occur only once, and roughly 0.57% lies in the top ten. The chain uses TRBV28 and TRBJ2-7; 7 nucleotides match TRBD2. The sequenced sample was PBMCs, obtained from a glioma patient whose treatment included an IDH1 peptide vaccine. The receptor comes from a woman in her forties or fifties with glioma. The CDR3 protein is CASSLVTRRETSMEQYF. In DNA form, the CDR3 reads TGTGCCAGCAGTTTAGTTACCCGGCGGGAGACTAGTATGGAGCAGTACTTC.